This T cell receptor beta chain was profiled in a study of patients and donors after allogeneic stem cell transplantation. The CDR3 is 16 residues long. Trimming removed 1 base from V and 0 bases from J, with 10 bases in between. From the RT-PCR reads, TCRdb called clonotypes with MiXCR, one entry per CDR3 protein. Here the sample spans hundreds of thousands of distinct CDR3 sequences, 16% being singletons. This clonotype was seen only a few times. This rearrangement joins TRBV12-3 or TRBV12-4 to TRBJ1-5; D may be TRBD1 (6 bases). This receptor was taken from a human donor who was either an allogeneic HSCT recipient or a stem cell or donor lymphocyte infusion donor (not recorded which). It is not recorded whose cells these are; they may come from a transplant donor. The sequencing sample was made of blood, either unsorted or a sorted T cell fraction (not recorded which). The CDR3 loop reads CASSLVRGYSNQPQHF. In DNA, the CDR3 is TGTGCCAGCAGTTTAGTAAGGGGGTATAGCAATCAGCCCCAGCATTTT.